This T cell receptor (beta chain) was documented in a study of T cells in Graves' hyperthyroidism and ophthalmopathy. Study at large: Pretreatment peripheral blood was obtained at initial diagnosis. Overall study findings and caveats: Most thyroid clonotypes with frequency above 0.001 were detected in blood. Ophthalmopathy was distinguished from stable hyperthyroidism by 13 V-J signatures.

The study excluded patients with uncontrolled infection, other autoimmune disease, pregnancy or lactation. This clonotype was counted ten times or more. No antigen is known for it. Amplification of TCR beta CDR3 regions was performed using RNA transcripts as template. When the TCR CDR3 underwent first-round RT-PCR, the HTBI primer set was used. In TCRdb, the multiplex PCR reads were re-called with MiXCR into one record per CDR3 protein. The sample lists around 760,000 distinct CDR3 sequences, about 35% seen once, with around 29% in the top ten. V was pared by 0 bases and J by 5 bases, with 13 bases between. The V gene's germline CDR1 is DFQATT and CDR2 SNEGSKA (reference sequence). This CDR3 comprises 15 residues.

The sample taken for sequencing was blood. The clonotype comes from a woman between 40 and 50 years old with Graves' hyperthyroidism. This chain uses TRBV20-1 with TRBJ1-4, with a weak D call TRBD1 (6 bases). DNA for the CDR3: TGCAGTGCTAGAGATCGTCGGGGGGCGAATGAAAAACTGTTTTTT. It specifies CSARDRRGANEKLFF.